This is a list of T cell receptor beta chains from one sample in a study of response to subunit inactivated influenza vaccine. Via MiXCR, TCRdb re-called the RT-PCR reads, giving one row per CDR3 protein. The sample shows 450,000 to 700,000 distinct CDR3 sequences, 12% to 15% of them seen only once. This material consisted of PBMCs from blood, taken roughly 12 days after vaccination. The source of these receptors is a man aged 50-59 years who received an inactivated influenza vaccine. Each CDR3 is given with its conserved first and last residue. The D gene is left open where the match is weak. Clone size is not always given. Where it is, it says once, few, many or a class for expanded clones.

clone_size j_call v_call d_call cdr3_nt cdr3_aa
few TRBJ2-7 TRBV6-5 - TGTGCCAGCAGTTACGTTGGACAGAGCTCCTACGAGCAGTACTTC CASSYVGQSSYEQYF
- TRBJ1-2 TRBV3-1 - TGTGCCAGCAGCGCCGACAGGGGCTACACCTTC CASSADRGYTF
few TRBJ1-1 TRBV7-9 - TGTGCCAGCAGCTTAGGAGAGGGGGAGGCTTTCTTT CASSLGEGEAFF
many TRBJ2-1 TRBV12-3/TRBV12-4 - TGTGCCAGTAGCGTAGCGGCCAGCTCCTACAATGAGCAGTTCTTC CASSVAASSYNEQFF
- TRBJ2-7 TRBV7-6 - TGTGCCAGCAGCTTTGGCGGTACTTCCTACGAGCAGTACTTC CASSFGGTSYEQYF
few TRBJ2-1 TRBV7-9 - TGTGCCAGCAGCTTAGGTTTCACTGGAGAGCAGTTCTTC CASSLGFTGEQFF
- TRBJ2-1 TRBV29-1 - TGCAGCGTTGAAGATCGATGGGGTTCGGGATCCGGGTATGAGCAGTTCTTC CSVEDRWGSGSGYEQFF
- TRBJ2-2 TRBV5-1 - TGCGCCAGCAGCGCGACAGAGACCGGGGAGCTGTTTTTT CASSATETGELFF
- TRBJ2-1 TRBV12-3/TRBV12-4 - TGTGCCAGCAGCTTGTCATGGGGGGTGGGTGAGCAGTTCTTC CASSLSWGVGEQFF
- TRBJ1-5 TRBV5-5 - TGTGCCAGCAGCAGCTACACGAATCAGCCCCAGCATTTT CASSSYTNQPQHF
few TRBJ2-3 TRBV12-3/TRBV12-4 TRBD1 TGTGCCAGCAGTTTAGGTCCTGACAGGGCAACAGATACGCAGTATTTT CASSLGPDRATDTQYF
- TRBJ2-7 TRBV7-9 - TGTGCCAGCAGCGGGCCGGGGACCGTTTCCTACGAGCAGTACTTC CASSGPGTVSYEQYF
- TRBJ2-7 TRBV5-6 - TGTGCCAGCAGCTGGGGAGCAGTTACCTACGAGCAGTACTTC CASSWGAVTYEQYF
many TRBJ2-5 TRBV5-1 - TGCGCCAGCAGTCGATCAGGGGAGACTCAAGAGACCCAGTACTTC CASSRSGETQETQYF
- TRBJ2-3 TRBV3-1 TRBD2 TGTGCCAGCAGCCCCTTAGGACTAGCGGGAGGCACAGATACGCAGTATTTT CASSPLGLAGGTDTQYF
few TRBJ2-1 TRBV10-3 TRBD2 TGTGCCATCAGTCAACCTTTCGGCGGGAGGACGAATGAGCAGTTCTTC CAISQPFGGRTNEQFF
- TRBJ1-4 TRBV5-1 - TGCGCCAGCAGCGGAGGGAGGGCTAATGAAAAACTGTTTTTT CASSGGRANEKLFF
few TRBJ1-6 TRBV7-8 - TGTGCCAGCAGCCCCTGGGTGGGGCGGGATAATTCACCCCTCCACTTT CASSPWVGRDNSPLHF
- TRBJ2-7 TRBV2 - TGTGCCAGCAGCGGCGGACAGAGTTCCTACGAGCAGTACTTC CASSGGQSSYEQYF
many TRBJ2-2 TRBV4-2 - TGTGCCAGCAGCCAAGAGCGGGACACCGGGGAGCTGTTTTTT CASSQERDTGELFF
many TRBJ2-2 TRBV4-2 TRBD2 TGTGCCAGCAGCCGAGGACTAGCGGGAAGGGGCGGGGAGCTGTTTTTT CASSRGLAGRGGELFF
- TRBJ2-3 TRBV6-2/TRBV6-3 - TGTGCCAGCAGTTACTGGGGTGGAAGCACAGATACGCAGTATTTT CASSYWGGSTDTQYF
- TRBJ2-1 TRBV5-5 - TGTGCCAGCAGCTTGAAGAGGGGTCATGAGCAGTTCTTC CASSLKRGHEQFF
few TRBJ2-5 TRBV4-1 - TGCGCCAGCAGCCAAGGATACGGTATAGACCTGACTAAAGAGACCCAGTACTTC CASSQGYGIDLTKETQYF
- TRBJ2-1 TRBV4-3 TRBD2 TGCGCCAGCAGCCAAATCTGGACTAGCGGGAGGTCGTACAATGAGCAGTTCTTC CASSQIWTSGRSYNEQFF
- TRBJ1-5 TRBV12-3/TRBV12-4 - TGTGCCAGCAGGCTAGGTGGCTCGGACAGTAATCAGCCCCAGCATTTT CASRLGGSDSNQPQHF
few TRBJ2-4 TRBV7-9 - TGTGCCAGCAGCTTAAAAGGGGGTTCCAAAAACATTCAGTACTTC CASSLKGGSKNIQYF
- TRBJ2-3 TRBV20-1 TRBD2 TGCAGTGCTAGCATAGCGGGTATTGGGGATACGCAGTATTTT CSASIAGIGDTQYF
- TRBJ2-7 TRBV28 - TGTGCCAGCAGTCCTCAGGGGCGGCTAGGGGCCTGGTACGAGCAGTACTTC CASSPQGRLGAWYEQYF
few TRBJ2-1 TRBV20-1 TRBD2 TGCAGTGCTAGAGGCCCTGCGGCTAGCGGGGCCCAAGGAGAGCAGTTCTTC CSARGPAASGAQGEQFF
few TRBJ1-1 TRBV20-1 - TGCAGTAAAAGAAAGGCAGCCAACATGAACACTGAAGCTTTCTTT CSKRKAANMNTEAFF
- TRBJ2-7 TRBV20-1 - TGCAGTGCTAGGACCGGGACCACCATCCACGAGCAGTACTTC CSARTGTTIHEQYF
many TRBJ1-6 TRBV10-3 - TGTGCCATCAAGGAAACGGATACTTATAATTCACCCCTCCACTTT CAIKETDTYNSPLHF
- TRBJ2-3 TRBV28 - TGTGCCAGCTCCCGCGCTACGGGGAGCACAGATACGCAGTATTTT CASSRATGSTDTQYF
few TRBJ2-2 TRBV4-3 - TGCGCCAGCAGCCAAGAGTTCGGCAGACATTACACCGGGGAGCTGTTTTTT CASSQEFGRHYTGELFF
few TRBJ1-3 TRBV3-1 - TGTGCCAGCAGCGGGATACGGAGCACCTCTGGAAACACCATATATTTT CASSGIRSTSGNTIYF
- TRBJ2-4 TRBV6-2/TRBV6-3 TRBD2 TGTGCCAGCAGTGCCAAAGCGGGGGGCCCAGCCAAAAACATTCAGTACTTC CASSAKAGGPAKNIQYF
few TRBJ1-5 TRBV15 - TGTGCCACCAGCAGAGACGGCATCAATCAGCCCCAGCATTTT CATSRDGINQPQHF
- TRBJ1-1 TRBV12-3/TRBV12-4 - TGTGCCAGCAGTTTATCTTCGGGGGACGCTTTCTTT CASSLSSGDAFF
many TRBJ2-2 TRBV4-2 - TGTGCCAGCAGCCAAGATGGTGGGTCCGGGAAGCTGTTTTTT CASSQDGGSGKLFF
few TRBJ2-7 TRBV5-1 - TGCGCCAGCAGCTCCAGACCGAGCCCCTACGAGCAGTACTTC CASSSRPSPYEQYF
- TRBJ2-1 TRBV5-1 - TGCGCCAGCAGCTTGGGCTACGCGAATGAGCAGTTCTTC CASSLGYANEQFF
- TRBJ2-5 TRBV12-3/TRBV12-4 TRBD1 TGTGCCAGCAGTGGGTGGGACAGGCCAAGCGGCCCAGAGACCCAGTACTTC CASSGWDRPSGPETQYF
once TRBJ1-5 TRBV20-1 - TGCAGTGCTAGTACCCCGAGGGGCGGAGGTCAGCCCCAGCATTTT CSASTPRGGGQPQHF
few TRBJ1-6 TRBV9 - TGTGCCAGCAGCGCCCAGGGGACCCCAAATTCACCCCTCCACTTT CASSAQGTPNSPLHF
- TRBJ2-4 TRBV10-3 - TGTGCCATCAGTGAGACTAACCCAGAAAACATTCAGTACTTC CAISETNPENIQYF
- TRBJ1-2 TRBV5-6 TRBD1 TGTGCCAGCAGCTTGACCGGGACAGGGGATGGAGTTGATGGCTACACCTTC CASSLTGTGDGVDGYTF
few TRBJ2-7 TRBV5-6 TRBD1 TGTGCCAGCAGCCAGGGACAGGGCAACGAGCAGTACTTC CASSQGQGNEQYF
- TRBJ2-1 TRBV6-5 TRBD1 TGTGCCAGAGGACAGGGCTCTGAGCAGTTCTTC CARGQGSEQFF